The present entry profiles one T cell receptor (beta chain) with its context. This specimen belongs to a study of type 1 and type 2 diabetes patients. Study summary: Samples came from type 1 diabetic, type 2 diabetic or nondiabetic people, recruited in China.

Genomic DNA was the PCR template. A primer set of 30 forward and 13 reverse primers amplified the CDR3. MiXCR, applied by TCRdb to the multiplex PCR reads, yields one record per CDR3 protein. The sample carries under 300,000 distinct CDR3 sequences, roughly 50% recorded once. Germline V gene sequence: CDR1 MGHDK, CDR2 SYGVNS. The CDR3 has 13 amino acids. Trimming left V 8 bases short and J 0 bases short, with 10 bases between. The rearrangement links TRBV25-1 to TRBJ1-1; tentative D call: TRBD1 (6 bases). The source of this sequence is a man in his late teens or twenties with type 2 diabetes. What was sequenced was peripheral blood mononuclear cells (PBMCs). Written as DNA, the CDR3 is TGTGCCAGCGCGGGACAAATGAACACTGAAGCTTTCTTT. This codes for CASAGQMNTEAFF.